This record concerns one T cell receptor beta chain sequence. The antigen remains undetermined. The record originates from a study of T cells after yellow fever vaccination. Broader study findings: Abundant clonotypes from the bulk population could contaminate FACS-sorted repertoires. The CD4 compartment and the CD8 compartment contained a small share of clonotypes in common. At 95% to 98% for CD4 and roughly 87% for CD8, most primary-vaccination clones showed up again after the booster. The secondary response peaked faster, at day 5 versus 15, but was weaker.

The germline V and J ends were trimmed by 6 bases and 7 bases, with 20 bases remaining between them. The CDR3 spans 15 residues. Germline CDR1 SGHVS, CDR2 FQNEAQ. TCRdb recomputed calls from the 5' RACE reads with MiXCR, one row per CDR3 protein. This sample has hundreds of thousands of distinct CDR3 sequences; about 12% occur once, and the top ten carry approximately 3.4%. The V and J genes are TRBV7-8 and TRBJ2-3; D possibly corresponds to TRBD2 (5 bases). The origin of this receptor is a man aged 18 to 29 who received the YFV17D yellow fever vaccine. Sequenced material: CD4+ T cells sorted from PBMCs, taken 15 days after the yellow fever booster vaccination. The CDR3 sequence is CASSSPTGFLNTQYF. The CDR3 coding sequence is TGTGCCAGCAGTTCCCCCACGGGATTTTTGAATACGCAGTATTTT.